This TCR beta chain was obtained from a study of Ad26.COV2.S vaccination and SARS-CoV-2 variants (dated by TCRdb to the early 2020s). With respect to the entire study: Donors in the vaccine arm were drawn from COV1001, a multicentre, randomized, double-blind, placebo-controlled phase I-IIa trial testing Ad26.COV2.S in healthy adults. Dosing of Ad26.COV2.S was intramuscular, at either 5x10^10 or 1x10^11 viral particles, delivered as one shot or as two shots spaced 56 days apart. Sequencing of the TCRbeta repertoire served to evaluate the specificity and breadth of SARS-CoV-2-reactive T cell receptors following Ad26.COV2.S vaccination. The TCR-sequenced set comprised approximately 32 samples: roughly 19 Ad26.COV2.S vaccine recipients, 5 placebo recipients and 8 SARS-CoV-2 convalescent individuals. Trial participants were randomized into five groups of five, in which low-dose or high-dose Ad26.COV2.S was given once or twice, or placebo was given on both occasions. Blinding of investigators to trial group allocation was maintained during experiments and outcome assessment.

The immunoSEQ Assay was the method used to sequence TCRbeta CDR3 regions. After extraction, genomic DNA underwent amplification by bias-controlled multiplex PCR, followed by high-throughput sequencing. The study's own analysis went as follows. To quantify the absolute abundance of every unique TCRbeta CDR3 region, sequences were collapsed and filtered. T cell fraction was estimated by normalization of TCRbeta template counts to usable DNA, with usable DNA being measured through amplification of reference genes present in all nucleated cells. Repertoire TCRs were annotated as SARS-CoV-2-specific when V gene, CDR3 amino acid sequence and J gene were exactly matched to a known reactive TCR set. The reference SARS-CoV-2 TCR set came from MIRA and was filtered for enrichment in COVID-19-positive ImmuneCODE repertoires, removing public or cross-reactive TCRs. Based on the MIRA antigens, annotated TCRs were further analysed at the level of specific ORF or position within ORF. Breadth was defined as annotated unique rearrangements over total unique productive rearrangements; depth was the summed frequency of those rearrangements. TCR breadth was compared between groups using two-sided Wilcoxon rank-sum tests. The immuneACCESS repertoire file appears here via TCRdb, limited to in-frame rearrangements. These files lack a portion of the clones; in checked studies, under half of the deficit traces to unresolved V genes, and the cause of the others is not known. Clone size and V and J calls were adopted from that table, with D and trimming inferred from the DNA. The sample table shows 410,000 or so clones, and approximately 92% are seen once. The ten biggest clones cover about 1.6% of the sample.

Paper-wide results and their limitations: The study lacked the statistical power to compare responses across vaccine doses or regimens. Ad26.COV2.S recipients had higher spike-specific TCR breadth than placebo recipients (P = 0.0014). After vaccination, spike-specific CD8+ and CD4+ T cell responses were reported to show substantial breadth. Vaccine and placebo recipients had comparable non-spike TCR breadth, which fits with the vaccine containing only spike. It was noted by the authors that total T cell responses may have been underestimated by the TCR breadth and depth analyses.

Points on this clone: No antigen is known for it. Qualities for individual bases were not recorded, and no much larger clone is one base off.

The cysteine opens and the phenylalanine closes a CDR3 of 14 amino acids. CDR3 DNA only is kept here, 42 bases in frame from base 1. Relative to germline, V is 3 bases shorter and J is 7 bases shorter, with 13 bases between their ends. The germline V gene (reference sequence) supplies CDR1 LNHDA and CDR2 SQIVND. The treatment or condition label here, explained by the study, means: around 19 received Ad26.COV2.S at low or high dose, single or two shots; about 5 received placebo; per-sample allocation not given. For vaccine and placebo recipients, repertoires were sequenced using samples collected on day 63 after the first injection. In Cohort 1b, about 27 adults aged 18-55 years were enrolled at a single site in Boston, USA, between 29 July and 7 August 2020. As a vaccine, Ad26.COV2.S was a replication-incompetent adenovirus type 26 vector that expressed a prefusion-stabilized SARS-CoV-2 spike protein derived from the original Wuhan strain.

The source of this sequence is a person between 18 and 65 years old who received the Ad26.COV2.S COVID-19 vaccine or a placebo. This specimen consisted of peripheral blood, obtained in a trial of Ad26.COV2.S vaccine versus placebo. The chain uses TRBV19 and TRBJ1-5; no confident D gene assignment can be made. The CDR3 corresponds to CASSIWGNGQPQHF. In nucleotides, the sequence is TGTGCCAGTAGTATCTGGGGTAATGGACAGCCCCAGCATTTT.